Following are 8 T cell receptor beta chains from one sample sequenced in a study of shared clonotypes between healthy human individuals. Sequencing used immunoSEQ multiplex PCR; TCRdb keeps in-frame clones, though not all of them. The sample has some 1,900,000 clones; about 94% are singletons. CD45RO-negative, CCR7-positively selected cells formed the naive CD8 fraction, excluding terminally differentiated effector memory CD45RA+ cells. Input material: naive CD8+ T cells sorted from blood. The receptors come from a young man in good health.

A remark on this clone: The sample has other DNA sequences that encode this CDR3 too. V gene TRBV27 combines with J gene TRBJ2-7; 11 bases are a match to TRBD1. CDR1 and CDR2 (germline): MNHEY, SMNVEV (reference sequence). The CDR3 has 14 residues. Trimming removed 6 bases from V and 7 bases from J; junction bases left unmatched: 8. CDR3: CASSPGQGVGEQYF. The CDR3, as DNA: TGTGCCAGCAGCCCGGGACAGGGGGTCGGGGAGCAGTACTTC.

The CDR3 bases are TGTGCCAGCAGTTCCCCCGGGGGCTACTATGGCTACACCTTC. Its translation is CASSSPGGYYGYTF. The chain employs TRBV28 and TRBJ1-2; a possible D gene is TRBD1 (6 bases). The germline CDR1 and CDR2 sequences are MDHEN and SYDVKM. The CDR3 covers 14 residues. Between the trimmed V and J ends, which lost 4 bases and 3 bases, there was a span of 12 bases.

The chain has TRBV25-1 and TRBJ2-5, with D perhaps TRBD2 (5 bases). V lost 9 bases and J 3 bases, leaving 11 bases between the germline ends. This CDR3 has 12 amino acids. Germline V gene sequence: CDR1 MGHDK, CDR2 SYGVNS. The CDR3 is CASRGEKETQYF. The CDR3, as DNA: TGTGCCAGTCGGGGAGAAAAAGAGACCCAGTACTTC.

The chain carries TRBV30 and TRBJ2-1, with 10 bases lining up with TRBD2. Germline V gene data show CDR1 as GTSNPN and CDR2 as SVGIG (reference sequence). V lost 4 bases and J lost 5; bases outside the gene matches: 5. This CDR3 is 14 amino acids long. The CDR3 region is CAWTLAGPHNEQFF. CDR3 sequence (DNA): TGTGCCTGGACACTAGCGGGACCCCACAATGAGCAGTTCTTC.

CDR3 amino acids: CASSEVGGTEAFF. The CDR3, as DNA: TGCGCCAGCAGTGAGGTCGGGGGAACTGAAGCTTTCTTT. The V gene is TRBV10-1, the J gene TRBJ1-1; perhaps TRBD1 as D (5 bases). CDR3 size: 13 residues. Germline V CDR1 and CDR2: WNHNN, SYGVQD (reference sequence). V lost 2 bases to trimming and J lost 5 bases, with 9 bases between them.

The CDR3 sequence: CAISDSGGEQYF. Written as DNA, the CDR3 is TGTGCCATCAGTGATTCTGGGGGCGAGCAGTACTTC. The chain combines TRBV10-3 with TRBJ2-7; D possibly uses TRBD1 or TRBD2 (5 bases each). The V and J ends lost 3 bases and 6 bases respectively, with 9 bases between them. The CDR3 runs 12 residues. Germline V gene sequence: CDR1 ENHRY, CDR2 SYGVKD.

The chain is built from TRBV5-1 and TRBJ2-5; 8 bases are shared with TRBD2. Germline loops: CDR1 SGHRS, CDR2 YFSETQ. The CDR3 covers 17 residues. Losses at the gene ends were 0 bases for V and 0 bases for J; bases not matched to a gene: 7. The CDR3 loop is CASSLGPAGDYQETQYF. As DNA, the CDR3 is TGCGCCAGCAGCTTGGGTCCAGCGGGAGACTACCAAGAGACCCAGTACTTC. Looking up the rest from reference TRBV5-1 and TRBJ2-5 gives the full variable domain: KAGVTQTPRYLIKTRGQQVTLSCSPISGHRSVSWYQQTPGQGLQFLFEYFSETQRNKGNFPGRFSGRQFSNSRSEMNVSTLELGDSALYLCASSLGPAGDYQETQYFGPGTRLLVL.

Concerning this clone itself: This sample includes further DNA sequences coding for the same CDR3. V is TRBV6-5 and J is TRBJ2-5, with D maybe TRBD1 (6 bases). Germline lookup yields CDR1 MNHEY and CDR2 SVGAGI. This CDR3 has 15 residues. V gave up 0 bases and J gave up 1 base, with 9 bases separating them. The DNA for the CDR3 is TGTGCCAGCAGTTACTCAAGGGGGAGCCAAGAGACCCAGTACTTC. It is translated as CASSYSRGSQETQYF.